This T cell receptor beta chain was captured in a study of spatial heterogeneity in lung cancer. Overall study: An average of more than ten raw reads was observed per unique TCR and UMI combination.

Concerning this clonotype: No antigen is known for it.

Time point: sample taken at primary tumor resection. Unsorted whole RNA of tumor, nontumor lung or frozen PBMC was sequenced. The donor population consisted of just over 70 patients with untreated, early-stage non-small cell lung cancer. TCRdb re-called the 5' RACE reads through MiXCR, storing one row per CDR3 protein. This table has about 82,000 distinct CDR3 sequences, 10% to 15% appearing once. General observations from the study: Ubiquitous expanded tumor TCRs were seen in blood more at resection than at follow-up.

There are 14 residues in the CDR3. V was pared by 6 bases and J by 7 bases, with 5 bases of the junction left unmatched. Germline V gene data show CDR1 as MNHEY and CDR2 as SVGAGI. V gene TRBV6-5 combines with J gene TRBJ2-7; 14 bases align to TRBD2. This TCR was recovered from a male donor with early-stage non-small cell lung cancer. Here the sequenced sample was PBMCs, taken at surgery. The CDR3, as DNA: TGTGCCAGCAGCGGGACTAGCGGGGGCGGGGAGCAGTACTTC. Translation: CASSGTSGGGEQYF.